This T cell receptor (beta chain) was recovered during a study of response to subunit inactivated influenza vaccine. Study results and limitations: After each seasonal influenza vaccination, few new T cells are recruited, the authors suggested.

TCRdb used MiXCR to reprocess the RT-PCR reads, holding one entry per CDR3 protein. The sample shows around 850,000 distinct CDR3 sequences, less than 20% of them seen only once. This clonotype showed up just a few times. The target antigen is unknown. Losses at the gene ends were 5 bases for V and 12 bases for J; bases not matched to a gene: 7. The V gene's germline CDR1 is SGHTA and CDR2 FQGNSA. The CDR3 is made up of 13 amino acids. The chain is built from TRBV7-2 and TRBJ2-1, with TRBD2 matching 10 bases. Sequenced here: PBMCs from blood, sampled roughly 5 days after vaccination. The sequence came from a man aged 45 to 65 who received an inactivated influenza vaccine. The CDR3 DNA reads TGTGCCAGCAGCCCTCGGGCTAGCGGGGGGCAGTTCTTC. Translating it yields CASSPRASGGQFF.